These 10 T cell receptor beta chains were all obtained from the same sample, sequenced in a study of regulatory T cells in long-lasting Graves disease. CDR3-region Arm-PCR and iRepertoire HTBI primers produced the TCR beta libraries. TCRdb reprocessed the multiplex PCR reads with MiXCR, giving one entry per CDR3 protein. This sample has around 420,000 distinct CDR3 sequences, with over 14% found just once. Sample time point: newly diagnosed GD, antithyroid drugs for less than 3 months. Generation of the TCR library employed RNA extracted from PBMCs. These same records also appear under a second study, on T cells in Graves' hyperthyroidism and ophthalmopathy.

Material: peripheral blood mononuclear cells (PBMCs), obtained at new diagnosis, from a patient treated with antithyroid drugs. The receptors shown here come from a woman aged 40 to 50 with Graves disease.

The CDR3 DNA follows: TGTGCCAGCAACCAGGGGTTAGACGAGCAGTACTTC. As protein: CASNQGLDEQYF. J is TRBJ2-7 and V is TRBV11-3; D perhaps matches TRBD1 (6 bases). Between the trimmed V and J ends, which lost 7 bases and 5 bases, there was a span of 12 bases. Per germline, CDR1 SGHNT and CDR2 YENEEA. The CDR3 consists of 12 residues.

This clonotype has a count of ten or more. J is TRBJ2-5 and V is TRBV20-1, with a tentative D call TRBD2 (5 bases). Trimming took off 1 base at V and 5 bases at J, with 17 bases between the two ends. This CDR3 is built from 15 residues. Germline CDR1 is DFQATT and CDR2 is SNEGSKA (reference sequence). For the CDR3, the DNA is TGCAGTGCTAGAGCCCATGCTAGCCGTGGGGAGACCCAGTACTTC. Translation: CSARAHASRGETQYF.

This clonotype was seen at least ten times. The CDR3, as DNA: TGTGCCAGCAGGAGGGCAGTGAGCGAGCAGTACTTC. Translating it yields CASRRAVSEQYF. V is TRBV11-3 and J is TRBJ2-7; tentatively, D is TRBD2 (5 bases). Trimming took off 6 bases at V and 6 bases at J, with 12 bases between the two ends. Germline CDR1 is SGHNT and CDR2 is YENEEA. The CDR3 runs 12 residues.

This clonotype was detected many times. V usage is TRBV14 and J usage is TRBJ2-3; 10 bases are a match to TRBD2. Germline V gene sequence: CDR1 SGHDN, CDR2 FVKESK. The CDR3 has 15 amino acids. Trimming removed 0 bases from V and 6 bases from J; junction bases left unmatched: 3. CDR3 in DNA: TGTGCCAGCAGCCAAGATCTAGCGGGAGTTGATACGCAGTATTTT. This translates into CASSQDLAGVDTQYF. The entire variable domain, with the rest obtained from reference TRBV14 and TRBJ2-3, is as follows: EAGVTQFPSHSVIEKGQTVTLRCDPISGHDNLYWYRRVMGKEIKFLLHFVKESKQDESGMPNNRFLAERTGGTYSTLKVQPAELEDSGVYFCASSQDLAGVDTQYFGPGTRLTVL.

This clonotype was seen repeatedly, ten times or more. The rearrangement joins TRBV20-1 to TRBJ2-1; no reliable D call. This CDR3 has 14 residues. The germline gives CDR1 DFQATT, CDR2 SNEGSKA (reference sequence). V lost 2 bases to trimming and J lost 0 bases, with 8 bases between them. CDR3: CSARLVSSYNEQFF. For the CDR3, the DNA is TGCAGTGCTAGACTAGTATCCTCCTACAATGAGCAGTTCTTC.

This clonotype was seen a handful of times. The chain has TRBV5-6 and TRBJ1-1; D gene unclear. Germline values: CDR1 SGHDT, CDR2 YYEEEE. The CDR3 is made up of 16 amino acids. V lost 0 bases and J 1 base, leaving 13 bases between the germline ends. DNA for the CDR3: TGTGCCAGCAGCTTGGAGAGGCGGCTAGGGAACACTGAAGCTTTCTTT. Translation: CASSLERRLGNTEAFF.

This clonotype was counted ten times or more. This rearrangement joins TRBV25-1 to TRBJ2-1; D is possibly TRBD1 (6 bases). Germline V CDR1 and CDR2: MGHDK, SYGVNS. The CDR3 is 12 residues long. V shed 8 bases and J shed 3 bases, with 8 bases lying between them. CDR3 residues: CASRGGYNEQFF. CDR3 nucleotides: TGTGCCAGCCGAGGGGGCTACAATGAGCAGTTCTTC.

The V gene is TRBV20-1, the J gene TRBJ2-1; a weak D match, TRBD2 (5 bases). The CDR3 consists of 15 residues. V gave up 0 bases and J gave up 8 bases, with 17 bases separating them. Germline V gene sequence: CDR1 DFQATT, CDR2 SNEGSKA (reference sequence). The CDR3 region has the DNA TGCAGTGCTAGAGATCGGACCATCGGAGGCTATGAGCAGTTCTTC. This codes for CSARDRTIGGYEQFF.

This clonotype was detected ten times or more. J is TRBJ2-5 and V is TRBV3-1; D is unclear. Trimming left V 2 bases short and J 3 bases short, with 4 bases between. CDR1 LGHDT and CDR2 YNNKEL come from the germline V gene (reference sequence). There are 12 residues in the CDR3. Here the CDR3 reads CASSQIEETQYF. The CDR3 nucleotides are TGTGCCAGCAGCCAAATCGAAGAGACCCAGTACTTC.

This clonotype was seen many times. The CDR3 nucleotides read TGTGCCAGCAGTGATGTAGGGGGCTACACCTTC. Translating gives CASSDVGGYTF. This rearrangement joins TRBV25-1 to TRBJ1-2; D unclear. The CDR3 length is 11 residues. Germline V gene sequence: CDR1 MGHDK, CDR2 SYGVNS. The ends were cut back, 3 bases at V and 8 bases at J, with 7 bases in the middle.